A selection of T cell receptor beta chains follows, all from one sample in a study of blood T cells in healthy people across ages. Using its own MiXCR run on the 5' RACE reads, TCRdb lists one record per CDR3 protein. The sample lists about 510,000 distinct CDR3 sequences; 27% were seen once. These sequences were also reported in another study, on T cells of mothers and their children.

The sample was blood. Receptors originate from a boy under 10 years old in good health. CDR3s include the opening cysteine and the closing phenylalanine or tryptophan. A D gene is named only where the DNA matches it firmly. Clone size is stated in some rows and not others, as once, few, many or a class when expanded.

clone_size d_call j_call v_call cdr3_aa cdr3_nt
- - TRBJ1-1 TRBV29-1 CSVRPQANTEAFF TGCAGCGTTCGACCCCAGGCGAACACTGAAGCTTTCTTT
once TRBD1 TRBJ2-7 TRBV4-1 CASSLQGGQGYEQYF TGCGCCAGCAGCTTACAAGGTGGACAGGGGTACGAGCAGTACTTC
- - TRBJ2-1 TRBV5-6 CASSRGWGNNEQFF TGTGCCAGCAGCCGCGGTTGGGGAAACAATGAGCAGTTCTTC
few - TRBJ2-3 TRBV7-2 CAVKETSVTDTQYF TGTGCCGTAAAGGAGACTTCGGTCACAGATACGCAGTATTTT
few - TRBJ2-3 TRBV20-1 CSASTSTDTQYF TGCAGTGCCTCGACTAGCACAGATACGCAGTATTTT
- - TRBJ2-1 TRBV20-1 CSARDRVAGGIGGFF -
- - TRBJ2-7 TRBV20-1 CSASGLPGSYEQYF TGCAGTGCCTCAGGACTACCCGGCTCCTACGAGCAGTACTTC
- - TRBJ2-5 TRBV3-1 CASSQGEGRHGTQYF TGTGCCAGCAGCCAAGGAGAGGGGCGTCATGGGACCCAGTACTTC
- TRBD2 TRBJ2-5 TRBV27 CASSLGTSGPWGGETQYF TGTGCCAGCAGTTTGGGGACTAGCGGGCCCTGGGGTGGAGAGACCCAGTACTTC
- - TRBJ2-5 TRBV5-1 CASSLAGLSEETQYF TGCGCCAGCAGCTTGGCAGGACTTTCCGAAGAGACCCAGTACTTC
- - TRBJ2-7 TRBV12-3/TRBV12-4 CVSSFTGFEQYF TGTGTCAGCAGTTTCACAGGGTTCGAGCAGTACTTC
- TRBD2 TRBJ2-1 TRBV18 CASSPPISGSYEQFF TGTGCCAGCTCACCACCGATTAGCGGGAGTTATGAGCAGTTCTTC
- - TRBJ2-6 TRBV12-3/TRBV12-4 CASSPRPSGGANVLTF TGTGCCAGCAGTCCCAGGCCTAGTGGCGGGGCCAACGTCCTGACTTTC
few - TRBJ2-1 TRBV3-1 CASTGPTATSNEQFF TGTGCCAGCACTGGACCTACCGCGACGAGCAATGAGCAGTTCTTC
few TRBD1 TRBJ2-7 TRBV5-1 CASSWGQGDSYEQYF TGCGCCAGCAGCTGGGGACAGGGGGACTCCTACGAGCAGTACTTC
few - TRBJ1-2 TRBV7-2 CASSLTDNYGHTF TGTGCCAGCAGCTTGACGGATAACTATGGCCACACCTTC
few TRBD2 TRBJ2-1 TRBV6-2/TRBV6-3 CASSYAPLAPEQFF TGTGCCAGCAGTTACGCCCCACTAGCGCCCGAGCAGTTCTTC
few - TRBJ2-7 TRBV25-1 CASSGPPSHEQYF TGTGCCAGCAGTGGTCCACCTAGCCACGAGCAGTACTTC
- - TRBJ2-7 TRBV4-1 CASSHDLLVEQYF TGCGCCAGCAGCCATGATCTCTTGGTGGAGCAGTACTTC
few - TRBJ1-2 TRBV5-1 CASSSRTLDGYTF TGCGCCAGCAGCTCTCGGACCCTTGATGGCTACACCTTC
- TRBD1 TRBJ1-2 TRBV7-2 CASSLGGGRQGANGYTF TGTGCCAGCAGCTTAGGCGGGGGGCGACAGGGGGCGAATGGCTACACCTTC
- - TRBJ1-2 TRBV6-2/TRBV6-3 CASNDPVGAGYTF TGTGCCAGCAATGATCCGGTCGGAGCTGGCTACACCTTC